This TCR beta chain emerged from a study of blood T cell repertoires in COVID-19 (dated by TCRdb to between 2020 and 2021). Looking at the study overall: The collaborator samples originated in the United States, Italy and Spain and spanned the acute and convalescent phases of COVID-19. Deeply sampled blood TCRbeta repertoires from subjects exposed to, actively infected with, or recovered from COVID-19 were included in the dataset. A de-identified subject ID, COVID-19 status, age in years and sex were almost always included in the sample metadata. The prospective study material was composed of cDNA or gDNA derived from T cells, B-cell-depleted T cells, or PBMCs. The repertoires were made available in a free public database intended to serve as a resource for research on the immune response to SARS-CoV-2. Where available, HLA class I and class II types were taken from metadata supplied by the sample provider and were not determined by assay-based typing. The samples were drawn from two sources: the first 160 participants of the ongoing ImmuneRACE study, and 1,200 or so subjects contributed by 6 global collaborators. Paper-wide results and their limitations: How much clinical and demographic metadata was included differed by source and by participant, and the metadata was provided uncurated.

Turning to this clone: This receptor's antigen is unknown. No per-base quality is available; no much larger clone lies one base away.

Counted from cysteine to phenylalanine, this CDR3 has 18 amino acids. The DNA shown is the 54-base CDR3, in frame from base 1. Here V drops 4 bases and J drops 1 base, and the junction holds 7 bases not matched to any gene. From a lookup of the germline V gene, CDR1 and CDR2 are SGDLS and YYNGEE. Participants in the prospective study were aged 18 to 89 years, lived in 24 United States geographic areas, and enrolled through a virtual design. To assign participants to cohorts, the prospective study relied on clinical history that participants themselves reported in a screening survey and a study questionnaire. ImmuneRACE Cohort 3 recovered participants were defined by two consecutive negative NP/OP PCR tests, healthcare professional clearance, or symptom resolution. In the prospective study, mobile phlebotomists collected whole blood, serum and a nasopharyngeal or oropharyngeal swab from each participant. Additional blood draws and questionnaires over an approximately two-month period could optionally be provided by prospective study participants. Blood samples from the prospective study were shipped frozen or at room temperature prior to DNA extraction.

TCRbeta CDR3 regions were amplified from genomic DNA by means of the immunoSEQ Assay, a bias-controlled multiplex PCR. On the study's bioinformatics: The number of nucleated cells in each sample was estimated from the amplification of reference gene primers within the assay. To quantify the absolute abundance of each unique TCRbeta CDR3 rearrangement, sequence reads were collapsed and filtered. Productive Simpson clonality was computed per sample as the square root of Simpson's diversity index over productive rearrangements. TCRdb obtained this table from immuneACCESS and retained in-frame rearrangements with V and J assigned. These tables miss some clones; where compared with another copy, unresolved V genes account for less than half of the shortfall, and the remainder is unexplained. The V and J calls and clone size are taken from that table; D and trimming were inferred from the DNA. This sample lists approximately 260,000 clones; about 90% were detected once. The top ten constitute roughly 1.9% of the sample.

The rearranged segments are TRBV9 and TRBJ2-3, and 15 junctional nucleotides match TRBD2. What was sequenced was PBMCs or T cells enriched from blood (not recorded which). The sequence derives from a woman in her sixties who had recovered from COVID-19. Here is the DNA: TGTGCCAGCAGCTTTGGACTAGCGGGGGGGAGTGGCACAGATACGCAGTATTTT. This yields the protein CASSFGLAGGSGTDTQYF.